These T cell receptor beta chains were read from a single sample in a study of blood T cell repertoires in COVID-19. The protocol was immunoSEQ multiplex PCR, while the TCRdb copy is restricted to in-frame clones and leaves out a portion. This table has 30,000 to 40,000 clones, roughly 80% appearing once. The sample comprised peripheral blood. Receptors originate from a man older than 75 with active or convalescent COVID-19. CDR3s include the opening cysteine and the closing phenylalanine or tryptophan. Fields, in order: V gene, D gene, J gene, clone size, CDR3 protein, CDR3 DNA. A D gene is named only where the DNA matches it firmly. Clone size is given for some rows only: seen once, a few or many times, or a class if the clone is expanded.

>TRBV4-3|NA|TRBJ2-7|NA
CASSQEIGASYEQYF
TGCGCCAGCAGCCAGGAAATAGGGGCGTCCTACGAGCAGTACTTC
>TRBV29-1|NA|TRBJ2-3|NA
CSAGRLRDTQYF
TGCAGCGCAGGGAGGCTCCGAGATACGCAGTATTTT
>TRBV19|TRBD1|TRBJ1-2|NA
CASMDRSNYGYTF
TGTGCCAGCATGGACAGGAGTAACTATGGCTACACCTTC
>TRBV3-1/TRBV3-2|NA|TRBJ2-2|NA
CASSQVRAGELFF
TGTGCCAGCAGCCAAGTTCGAGCCGGGGAGCTGTTTTTT
>TRBV7-3|TRBD2|TRBJ2-1|NA
CASKTGPRRVAGGITYNEQFF
TGTGCCAGCAAAACGGGCCCCAGGCGGGTAGCGGGAGGGATTACCTACAATGAGCAGTTCTTC
>TRBV28|NA|TRBJ2-1|NA
CASSELQQSNEQFF
TGTGCCAGCAGTGAACTCCAACAGAGTAATGAGCAGTTCTTC
>TRBV21-1|NA|TRBJ1-4|NA
CASSKADRGVEKLFF
TGTGCCAGCAGCAAAGCGGACAGGGGGGTTGAAAAACTGTTTTTT
>TRBV21-1|NA|TRBJ2-2|NA
CANQTSGRSGELFF
TGTGCCAACCAGACTAGCGGGAGATCCGGGGAGCTGTTTTTT
>TRBV5-1|TRBD1|TRBJ1-4|few
CASSLVGQGLNEKLFF
TGCGCCAGCAGCTTGGTGGGACAGGGGTTGAATGAAAAACTGTTTTTT
>TRBV14|NA|TRBJ2-7|NA
CASSPQGYEQYF
TGTGCCAGCAGCCCCCAGGGCTACGAGCAGTACTTC
>TRBV10-3|TRBD1|TRBJ1-5|NA
CAISGERGLGQPQHF
TGTGCCATCAGTGGGGAGAGGGGGCTGGGTCAGCCCCAGCATTTT
>TRBV10-1|TRBD2|TRBJ2-5|NA
CASSESLAGGQETQYF
TGCGCCAGCAGTGAGTCGCTAGCGGGAGGACAAGAGACCCAGTACTTC
>TRBV11-2|NA|TRBJ1-5|NA
CASSLGWGGNQPQHF
TGTGCCAGCAGCTTAGGTTGGGGGGGCAATCAGCCCCAGCATTTT
>TRBV28|NA|TRBJ1-2|NA
CASSENRNGYTF
TGTGCCAGCAGTGAAAACAGGAACGGCTACACCTTC
>TRBV29-1|TRBD2|TRBJ2-1|NA
CSVEASGIYNEQFF
TGCAGCGTTGAGGCTAGCGGGATCTACAATGAGCAGTTCTTC
>TRBV3-1/TRBV3-2|TRBD2|TRBJ2-2|few
CASSRGKREFTGELFF
TGTGCCAGCAGCCGAGGAAAGCGGGAGTTCACCGGGGAGCTGTTTTTT
>TRBV24-1|NA|TRBJ2-2|NA
CATRQVTGELFF
TGTGCCACCAGACAGGTCACCGGGGAGCTGTTTTTT
>TRBV3-1/TRBV3-2|NA|TRBJ1-5|NA
CASSQDYTGGQPQHF
TGTGCCAGCAGCCAAGACTATACGGGAGGACAGCCCCAGCATTTT
>TRBV28|TRBD2|TRBJ2-7|few
CASLGPGTSGISGEQYF
TGTGCCAGCTTGGGCCCGGGTACTAGCGGGATTTCTGGTGAGCAGTACTTC
>TRBV19|NA|TRBJ1-1|NA
CASSRGIAEAFF
TGTGCCAGTAGTCGAGGGATCGCTGAAGCTTTCTTT
>TRBV5-6|NA|TRBJ2-6|NA
CASSLAFGSGANVLTF
TGTGCCAGCAGCTTGGCGTTCGGCTCTGGGGCCAACGTCCTGACTTTC
>TRBV11-2|NA|TRBJ2-7|NA
CASSLDFSGFGPNYEQYF
TGTGCCAGCAGCTTAGATTTCTCGGGGTTCGGGCCAAACTACGAGCAGTACTTC
>TRBV7-2|TRBD1|TRBJ1-1|NA
CASSLLGQGASEAFF
TGTGCCAGCAGCCTACTCGGACAGGGGGCCTCTGAAGCTTTCTTT
>TRBV30|NA|TRBJ2-4|NA
CAWSASDIQYF
TGTGCCTGGAGTGCCTCTGACATTCAGTACTTC
>TRBV28|NA|TRBJ2-6|NA
CASSLSGAGANVLTF
TGTGCCAGCAGTTTATCAGGGGCTGGGGCCAACGTCCTGACTTTC
>TRBV7-8|TRBD2|TRBJ2-7|NA
CASVGLAGLGEQYF
TGTGCCAGCGTGGGACTAGCGGGATTGGGCGAGCAGTACTTC
>TRBV6-5|NA|TRBJ2-2|NA
CASTPGTLTGELFF
TGTGCCAGCACCCCCGGGACACTCACCGGGGAGCTGTTTTTT
>TRBV28|TRBD1|TRBJ1-5|NA
CASSPGDRSFQPQHF
TGTGCCAGCAGTCCGGGGGACAGATCCTTTCAGCCCCAGCATTTT
>TRBV28|NA|TRBJ2-2|few
CASSLQGTGELFF
TGTGCCAGCAGTTTACAGGGGACCGGGGAGCTGTTTTTT
>TRBV10-3|TRBD1|TRBJ2-1|once
CAIRDRDRGSHEQFF
TGTGCCATCAGAGACCGGGACAGGGGGAGTCATGAGCAGTTCTTC
>TRBV20-1|NA|TRBJ2-1|NA
CSASSVNEQFF
TGCAGTGCTAGTTCGGTCAATGAGCAGTTCTTC
>TRBV27|TRBD1|TRBJ2-7|NA
CASSSPRQGAMYEQYF
TGTGCCAGCAGTTCCCCGCGACAGGGGGCGATGTACGAGCAGTACTTC
>TRBV19|TRBD1|TRBJ1-6|NA
CASTPTGDNSPLHF
TGTGCCAGTACCCCGACAGGGGATAATTCACCCCTCCACTTT
>TRBV5-1|TRBD1|TRBJ1-2|NA
CASSQAGTVDSGYTF
TGCGCCAGCAGCCAAGCCGGGACAGTAGACAGTGGCTACACCTTC
>TRBV7-9|NA|TRBJ2-1|NA
CASSLTGSAWNEQFF
TGTGCCAGCAGCTTAACCGGGTCCGCATGGAATGAGCAGTTCTTC
>TRBV12-5|TRBD2|TRBJ2-5|NA
CASGASGKETQYF
TGTGCTAGTGGGGCTAGCGGAAAAGAGACCCAGTACTTC
>TRBV6-4|NA|TRBJ2-1|NA
CASSDSHSSYNEQFF
TGTGCCAGCAGTGACAGCCACAGCTCCTACAATGAGCAGTTCTTC
>TRBV19|TRBD1|TRBJ2-3|once
CASSIRDSSDTQYF
TGTGCCAGTAGTATCCGGGACAGCTCAGATACGCAGTATTTT
>TRBV21-1|NA|TRBJ1-5|few
CASTLGLGYRSNQPQHF
TGTGCCAGCACCCTTGGACTGGGGTATAGGAGCAATCAGCCCCAGCATTTT
>TRBV28|TRBD1|TRBJ1-2|NA
CASSTGTGTYGYTF
TGTGCCAGCAGCACCGGGACAGGGACCTATGGCTACACCTTC